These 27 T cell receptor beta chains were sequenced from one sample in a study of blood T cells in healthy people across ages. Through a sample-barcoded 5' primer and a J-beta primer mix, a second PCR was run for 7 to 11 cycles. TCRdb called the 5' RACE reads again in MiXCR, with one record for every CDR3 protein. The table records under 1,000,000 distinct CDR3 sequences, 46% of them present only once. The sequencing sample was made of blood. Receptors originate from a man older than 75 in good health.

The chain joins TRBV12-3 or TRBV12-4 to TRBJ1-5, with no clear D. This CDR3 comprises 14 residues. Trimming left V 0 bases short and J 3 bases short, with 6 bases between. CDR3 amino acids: CASSLARFNQPQHF. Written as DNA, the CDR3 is TGTGCCAGCAGTTTAGCTCGGTTCAATCAGCCCCAGCATTTT.

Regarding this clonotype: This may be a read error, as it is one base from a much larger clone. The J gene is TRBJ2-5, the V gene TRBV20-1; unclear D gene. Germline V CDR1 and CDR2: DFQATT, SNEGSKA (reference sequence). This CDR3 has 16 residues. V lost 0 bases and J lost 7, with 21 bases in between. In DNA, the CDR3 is TGCAGTGCTAGAGATCGTACGAAGGGATTGAAAGGGACCCAGTACTTC. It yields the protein CSARDRTKGLKGTQYF.

The CDR3 coding sequence is TGCAGCGTTGTGGGGGTGCAAGAGACCCAGTTCTTC. The encoded protein is CSVVGVQETQFF. The chain couples TRBV29-1 to TRBJ2-5, with D perhaps TRBD1 or TRBD2 (5 bases each). The tail of the sequence fits TRBJ2-1 better, so the J call may be wrong. The CDR3 has 12 residues. In germline, CDR1 is SQVTM, CDR2 ANQGSEA.

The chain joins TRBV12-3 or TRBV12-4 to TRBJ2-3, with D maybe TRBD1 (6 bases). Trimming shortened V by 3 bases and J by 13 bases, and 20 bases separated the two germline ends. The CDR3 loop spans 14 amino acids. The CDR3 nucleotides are TGTGCCAGCAGTTTGAGGGGGAGCACAGATGTGGAGTATTTT. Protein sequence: CASSLRGSTDVEYF.

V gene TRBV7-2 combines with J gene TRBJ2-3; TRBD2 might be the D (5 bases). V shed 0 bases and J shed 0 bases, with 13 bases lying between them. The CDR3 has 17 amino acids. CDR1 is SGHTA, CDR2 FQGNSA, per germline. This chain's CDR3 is CASSLAPAGGSTDTQYF. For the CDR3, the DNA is TGTGCCAGCAGCTTAGCGCCGGCTGGCGGGAGCACAGATACGCAGTATTTT.

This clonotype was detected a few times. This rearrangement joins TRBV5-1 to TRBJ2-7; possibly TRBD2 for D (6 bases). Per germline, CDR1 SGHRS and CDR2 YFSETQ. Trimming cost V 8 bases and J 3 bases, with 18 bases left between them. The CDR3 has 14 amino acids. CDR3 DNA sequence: TGCGCCAGTACCCGGGGAGGTCCCGTCTACGAGCAGTACTTC. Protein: CASTRGGPVYEQYF.

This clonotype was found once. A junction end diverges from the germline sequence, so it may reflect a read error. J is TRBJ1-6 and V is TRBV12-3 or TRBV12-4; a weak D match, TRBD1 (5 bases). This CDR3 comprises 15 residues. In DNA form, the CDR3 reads TGTGCCAGCAGTTTCATAAGGGACTATAATTCACCCCCCCACTTT. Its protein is CASSFIRDYNSPPHF.

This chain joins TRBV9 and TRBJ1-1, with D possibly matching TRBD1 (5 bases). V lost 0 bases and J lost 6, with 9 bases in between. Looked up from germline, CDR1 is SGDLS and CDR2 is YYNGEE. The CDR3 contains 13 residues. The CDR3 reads CASSVVAGPEAFF. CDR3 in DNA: TGTGCCAGCAGCGTAGTCGCAGGGCCTGAAGCTTTCTTT. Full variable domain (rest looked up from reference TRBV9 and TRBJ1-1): DSGVTQTPKHLITATGQRVTLRCSPRSGDLSVYWYQQSLDQGLQFLIQYYNGEERAKGNILERFSAQQFPDLHSELNLSSLELGDSALYFCASSVVAGPEAFFGQGTRLTVV.

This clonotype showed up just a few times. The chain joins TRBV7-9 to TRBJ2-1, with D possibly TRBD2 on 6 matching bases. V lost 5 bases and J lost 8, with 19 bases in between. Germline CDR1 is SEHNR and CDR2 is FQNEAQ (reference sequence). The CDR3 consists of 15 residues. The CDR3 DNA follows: TGTGCCAGCAGCCTCCGCGGGGCGGGGAGCGATGAGCAGTTCTTC. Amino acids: CASSLRGAGSDEQFF.

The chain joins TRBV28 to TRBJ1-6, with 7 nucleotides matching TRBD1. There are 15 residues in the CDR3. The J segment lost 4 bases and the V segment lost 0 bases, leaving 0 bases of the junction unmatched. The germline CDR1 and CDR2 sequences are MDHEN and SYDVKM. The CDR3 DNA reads TGTGCCAGCAGTTTATGGGGACAGTATAATTCACCCCTCCACTTT. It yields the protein CASSLWGQYNSPLHF.

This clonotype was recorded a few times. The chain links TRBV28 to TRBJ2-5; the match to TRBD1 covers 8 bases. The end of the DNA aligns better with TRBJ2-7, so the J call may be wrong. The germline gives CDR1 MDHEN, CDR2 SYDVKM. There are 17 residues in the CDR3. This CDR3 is CASSLSGAATGVDEQYF. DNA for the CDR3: TGTGCCAGCAGTTTATCAGGGGCGGCGACAGGGGTTGACGAGCAGTACTTC.

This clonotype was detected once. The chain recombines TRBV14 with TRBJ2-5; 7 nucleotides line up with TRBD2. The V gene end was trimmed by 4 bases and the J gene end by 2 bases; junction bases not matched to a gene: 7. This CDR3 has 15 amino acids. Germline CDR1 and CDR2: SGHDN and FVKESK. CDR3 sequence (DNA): TGTGCCAGCAGCCGCCACCCGGGACTACAAGAGACCCAGTACTTC. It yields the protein CASSRHPGLQETQYF.

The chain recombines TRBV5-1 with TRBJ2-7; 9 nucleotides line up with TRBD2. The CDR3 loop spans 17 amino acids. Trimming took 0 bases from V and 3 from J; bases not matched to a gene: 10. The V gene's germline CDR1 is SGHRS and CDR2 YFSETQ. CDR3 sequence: CASSLARATSGFYEQYF. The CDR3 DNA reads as TGCGCCAGCAGCTTGGCCCGTGCGACTAGCGGATTCTACGAGCAGTACTTC.

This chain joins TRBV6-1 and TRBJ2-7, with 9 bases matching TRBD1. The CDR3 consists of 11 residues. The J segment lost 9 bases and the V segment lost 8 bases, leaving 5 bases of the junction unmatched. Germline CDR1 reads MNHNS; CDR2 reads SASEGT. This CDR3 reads CASRDRDRQYF. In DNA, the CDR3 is TGTGCCAGCCGGGACAGGGACCGGCAGTACTTC.

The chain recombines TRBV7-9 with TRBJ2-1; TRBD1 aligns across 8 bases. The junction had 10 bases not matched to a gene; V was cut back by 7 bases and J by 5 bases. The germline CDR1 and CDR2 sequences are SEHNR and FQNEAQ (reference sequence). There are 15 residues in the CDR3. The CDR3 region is CASTPRQGSHNEQFF. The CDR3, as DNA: TGTGCCAGCACCCCGAGACAGGGGAGCCACAATGAGCAGTTCTTC. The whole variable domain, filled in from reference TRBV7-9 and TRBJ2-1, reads DTGVSQNPRHKITKRGQNVTFRCDPISEHNRLYWYRQTLGQGPEFLTYFQNEAQLEKSRLLSDRFSAERPKGSFSTLEIQRTEQGDSAMYLCASTPRQGSHNEQFFGPGTRLTVL.

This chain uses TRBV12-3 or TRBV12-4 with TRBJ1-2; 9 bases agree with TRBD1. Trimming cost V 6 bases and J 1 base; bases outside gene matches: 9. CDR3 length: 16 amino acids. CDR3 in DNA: TGTGCCAGCAGGGCCTTACAGGGGGCAGATAACTATGGCTACACCTTC. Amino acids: CASRALQGADNYGYTF.

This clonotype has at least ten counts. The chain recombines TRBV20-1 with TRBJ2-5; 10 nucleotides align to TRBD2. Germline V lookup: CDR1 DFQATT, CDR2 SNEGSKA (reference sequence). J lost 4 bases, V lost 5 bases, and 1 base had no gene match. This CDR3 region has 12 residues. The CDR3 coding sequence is TGCAGTGCTCGACTAGCGGGAGAGACCCAGTACTTC. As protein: CSARLAGETQYF.

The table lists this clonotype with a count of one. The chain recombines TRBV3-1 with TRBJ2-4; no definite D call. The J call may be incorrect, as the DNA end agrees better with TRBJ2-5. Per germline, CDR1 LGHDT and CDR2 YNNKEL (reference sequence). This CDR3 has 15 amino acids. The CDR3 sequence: CASSQDARASGTQYF. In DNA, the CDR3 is TGTGCCAGCAGCCAAGACGCCAGAGCTTCTGGGACCCAGTACTTC.

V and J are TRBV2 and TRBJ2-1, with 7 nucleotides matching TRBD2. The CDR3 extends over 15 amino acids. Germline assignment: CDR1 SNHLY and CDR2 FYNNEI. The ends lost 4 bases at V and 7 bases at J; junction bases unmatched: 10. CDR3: CASSAATSSRNEQFF. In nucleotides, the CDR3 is TGTGCCAGCAGTGCGGCGACTAGCAGTCGAAATGAGCAGTTCTTC.

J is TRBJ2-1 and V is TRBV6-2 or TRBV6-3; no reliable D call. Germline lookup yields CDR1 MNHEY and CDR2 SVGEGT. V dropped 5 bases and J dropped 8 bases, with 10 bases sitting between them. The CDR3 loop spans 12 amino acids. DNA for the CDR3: TGTGCCAGCAGTCGTCCCAGCGATGAGCAGTTCTTC. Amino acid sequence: CASSRPSDEQFF.

The CDR3 sequence is CSSNGGARLDTQYF. The CDR3 DNA reads TGCAGCTCCAATGGGGGGGCGCGCCTAGATACGCAGTATTTT. The J gene is TRBJ2-3, the V gene TRBV29-1, with a weak D call TRBD2 (7 bases). The CDR3 has 14 amino acids. The V and J ends lost 8 bases and 5 bases respectively, with 20 bases between them. Germline CDR1 is SQVTM and CDR2 is ANQGSEA.

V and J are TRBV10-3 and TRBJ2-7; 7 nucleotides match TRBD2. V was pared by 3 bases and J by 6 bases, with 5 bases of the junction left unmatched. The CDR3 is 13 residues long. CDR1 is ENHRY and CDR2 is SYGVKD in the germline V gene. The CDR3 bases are TGTGCCATCAGTGAAGGACTAGTTCGCGAGCAGTACTTC. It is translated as CAISEGLVREQYF.

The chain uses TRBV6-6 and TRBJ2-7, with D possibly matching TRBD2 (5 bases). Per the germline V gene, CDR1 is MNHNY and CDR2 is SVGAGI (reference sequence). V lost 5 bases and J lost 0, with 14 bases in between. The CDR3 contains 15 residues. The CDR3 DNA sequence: TGTGCCAGCAGTAACCCCCAACTAGACTCCTACGAGCAGTACTTC. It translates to CASSNPQLDSYEQYF.

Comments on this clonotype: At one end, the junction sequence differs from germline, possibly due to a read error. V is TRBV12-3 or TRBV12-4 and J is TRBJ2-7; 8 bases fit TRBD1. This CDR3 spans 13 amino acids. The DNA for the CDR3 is TGTGCCAGCAGTGCCGGACAGGGACACGAGCAGTGCTTC. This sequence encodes CASSAGQGHEQCF.

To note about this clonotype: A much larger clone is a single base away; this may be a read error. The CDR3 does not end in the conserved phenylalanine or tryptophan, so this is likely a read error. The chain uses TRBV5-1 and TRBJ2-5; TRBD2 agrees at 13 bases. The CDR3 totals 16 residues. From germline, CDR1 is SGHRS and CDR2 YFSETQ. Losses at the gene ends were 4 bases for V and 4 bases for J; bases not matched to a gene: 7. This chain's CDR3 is CASSPGLAGLSETQYI. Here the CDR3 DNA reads TGCGCCAGCAGCCCGGGACTAGCGGGACTCTCAGAGACCCAGTACATC.

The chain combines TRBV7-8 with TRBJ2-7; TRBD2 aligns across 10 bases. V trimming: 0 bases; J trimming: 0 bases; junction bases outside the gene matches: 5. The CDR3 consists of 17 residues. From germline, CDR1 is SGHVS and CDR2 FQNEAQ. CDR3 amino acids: CASSLALAGANSYEQYF. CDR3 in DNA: TGTGCCAGCAGCTTAGCCCTAGCGGGAGCGAACTCCTACGAGCAGTACTTC.

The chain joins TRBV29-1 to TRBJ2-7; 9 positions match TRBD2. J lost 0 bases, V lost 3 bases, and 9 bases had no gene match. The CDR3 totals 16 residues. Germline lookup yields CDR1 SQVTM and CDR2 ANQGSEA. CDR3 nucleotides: TGCAGCGTTGAGGGCGCTAGCGGGACCCTCTCCTACGAGCAGTACTTC. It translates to CSVEGASGTLSYEQYF.